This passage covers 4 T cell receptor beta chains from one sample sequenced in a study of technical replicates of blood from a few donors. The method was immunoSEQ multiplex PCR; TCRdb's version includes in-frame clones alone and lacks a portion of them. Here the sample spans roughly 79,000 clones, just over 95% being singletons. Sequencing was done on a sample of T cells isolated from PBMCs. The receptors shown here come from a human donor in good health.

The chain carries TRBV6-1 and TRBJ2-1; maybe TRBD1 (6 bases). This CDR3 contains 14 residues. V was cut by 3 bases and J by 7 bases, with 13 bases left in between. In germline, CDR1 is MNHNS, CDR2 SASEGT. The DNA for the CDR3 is TGTGCCAGCAGTGATTACCAGGGGTCTAATGAGCAGTTCTTC. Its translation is CASSDYQGSNEQFF.

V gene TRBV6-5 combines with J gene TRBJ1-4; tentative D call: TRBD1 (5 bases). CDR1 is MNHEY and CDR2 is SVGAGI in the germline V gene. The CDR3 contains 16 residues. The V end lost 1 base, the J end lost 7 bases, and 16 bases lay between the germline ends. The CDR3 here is CASSYYIQVSGEKLFF. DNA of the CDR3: TGTGCCAGCAGTTACTATATACAGGTTTCAGGTGAAAAACTGTTTTTT.

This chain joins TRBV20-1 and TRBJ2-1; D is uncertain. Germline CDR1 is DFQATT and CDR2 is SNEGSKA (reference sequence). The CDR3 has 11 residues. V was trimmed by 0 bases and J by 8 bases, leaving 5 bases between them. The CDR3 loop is CSARDLYEQFF. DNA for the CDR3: TGCAGTGCTAGAGATCTTTATGAGCAGTTCTTC.

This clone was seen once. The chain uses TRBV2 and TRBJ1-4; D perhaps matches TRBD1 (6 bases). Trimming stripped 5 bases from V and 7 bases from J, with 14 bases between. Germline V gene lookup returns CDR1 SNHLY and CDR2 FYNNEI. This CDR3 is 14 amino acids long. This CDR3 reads CASSPGTWGEKLFF. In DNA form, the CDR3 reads TGTGCCAGCAGTCCCGGGACATGGGGTGAAAAACTGTTTTTT. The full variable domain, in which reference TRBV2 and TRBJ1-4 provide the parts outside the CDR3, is EPEVTQTPSHQVTQMGQEVILRCVPISNHLYFYWYRQILGQKVEFLVSFYNNEISEKSEIFDDQFSVERPDGSNFTLKIRSTKLEDSAMYFCASSPGTWGEKLFFGSGTQLSVL.